This TCR beta chain is from a study of blood T cells in healthy people across ages. Next came a second PCR, run for about 7 to 12 cycles, which used a sample-barcoded 5' primer along with a J-beta primer mix. TCRdb re-derived calls from the 5' RACE reads in MiXCR, one entry per CDR3 protein. The data contain fewer than 900,000 distinct CDR3 sequences, roughly two fifths of them singletons. This clonotype was counted only a few times. CDR3 length: 12 amino acids. CDR1 and CDR2 from the germline V gene are MNHNS and SASEGT. The chain carries TRBV6-1 and TRBJ2-5; D is possibly TRBD1 (6 bases). The DNA matches TRBJ2-7 better at its end, which makes the J call doubtful. This TCR was recovered from a woman aged 55-70 years in good health. Specimen: blood. The CDR3 DNA is TGTGCCAGCAGTGGGACAGCGGTCGAGCAGTACTTC. This encodes CASSGTAVEQYF.